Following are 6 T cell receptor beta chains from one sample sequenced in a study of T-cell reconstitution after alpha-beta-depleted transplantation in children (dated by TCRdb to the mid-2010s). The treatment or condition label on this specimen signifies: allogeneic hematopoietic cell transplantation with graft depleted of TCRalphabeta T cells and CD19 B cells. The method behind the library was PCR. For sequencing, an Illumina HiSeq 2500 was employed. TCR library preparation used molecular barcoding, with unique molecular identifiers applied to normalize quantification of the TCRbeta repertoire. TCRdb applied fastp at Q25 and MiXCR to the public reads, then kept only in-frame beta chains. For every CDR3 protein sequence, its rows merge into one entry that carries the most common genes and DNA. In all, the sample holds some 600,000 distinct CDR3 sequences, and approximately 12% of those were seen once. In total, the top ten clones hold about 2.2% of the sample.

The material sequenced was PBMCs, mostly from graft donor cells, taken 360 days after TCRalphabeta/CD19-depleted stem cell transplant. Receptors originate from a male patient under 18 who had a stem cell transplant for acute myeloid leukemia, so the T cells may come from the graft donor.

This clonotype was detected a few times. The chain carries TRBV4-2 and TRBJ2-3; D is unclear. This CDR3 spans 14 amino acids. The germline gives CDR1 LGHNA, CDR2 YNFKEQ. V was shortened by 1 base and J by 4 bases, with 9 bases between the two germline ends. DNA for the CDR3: TGTGCCAGCAGCCAAGGTTTAGGGCCAGATACGCAGTATTTT. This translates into CASSQGLGPDTQYF.

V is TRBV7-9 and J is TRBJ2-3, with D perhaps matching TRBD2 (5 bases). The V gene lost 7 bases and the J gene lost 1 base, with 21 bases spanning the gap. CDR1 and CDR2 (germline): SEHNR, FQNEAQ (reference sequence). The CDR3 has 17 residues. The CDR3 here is CASTNPSADSRTDTQYF. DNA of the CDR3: TGTGCCAGCACCAACCCCTCAGCGGACTCACGCACAGATACGCAGTATTTT.

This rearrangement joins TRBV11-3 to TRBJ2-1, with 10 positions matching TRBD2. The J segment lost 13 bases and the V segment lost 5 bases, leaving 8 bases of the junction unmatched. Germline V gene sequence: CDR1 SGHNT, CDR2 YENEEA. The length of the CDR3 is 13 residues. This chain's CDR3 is CASSTSGRAEQFF. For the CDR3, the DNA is TGTGCCAGCAGCACGAGCGGGAGGGCCGAACAGTTCTTC.

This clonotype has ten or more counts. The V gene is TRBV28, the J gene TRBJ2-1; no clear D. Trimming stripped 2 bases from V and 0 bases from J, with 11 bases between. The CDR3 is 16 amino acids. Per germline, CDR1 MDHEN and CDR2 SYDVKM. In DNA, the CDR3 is TGTGCCAGCAGTTTAATGGGATCCAGCTCCTACAATGAGCAGTTCTTC. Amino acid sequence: CASSLMGSSSYNEQFF.

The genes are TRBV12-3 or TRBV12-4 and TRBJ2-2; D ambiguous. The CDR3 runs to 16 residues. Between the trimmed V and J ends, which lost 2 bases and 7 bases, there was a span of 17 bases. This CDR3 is CASSLLGLDTGGELFF. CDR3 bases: TGTGCCAGCAGTTTACTCGGGTTGGATACGGGCGGGGAGCTGTTTTTT.

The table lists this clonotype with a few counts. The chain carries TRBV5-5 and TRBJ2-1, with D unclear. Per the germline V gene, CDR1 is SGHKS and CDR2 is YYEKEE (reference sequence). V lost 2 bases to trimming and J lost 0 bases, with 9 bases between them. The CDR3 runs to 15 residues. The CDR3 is CASSLIPRSYNEQFF. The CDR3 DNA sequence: TGTGCCAGCAGCTTAATACCCCGCTCCTACAATGAGCAGTTCTTC.